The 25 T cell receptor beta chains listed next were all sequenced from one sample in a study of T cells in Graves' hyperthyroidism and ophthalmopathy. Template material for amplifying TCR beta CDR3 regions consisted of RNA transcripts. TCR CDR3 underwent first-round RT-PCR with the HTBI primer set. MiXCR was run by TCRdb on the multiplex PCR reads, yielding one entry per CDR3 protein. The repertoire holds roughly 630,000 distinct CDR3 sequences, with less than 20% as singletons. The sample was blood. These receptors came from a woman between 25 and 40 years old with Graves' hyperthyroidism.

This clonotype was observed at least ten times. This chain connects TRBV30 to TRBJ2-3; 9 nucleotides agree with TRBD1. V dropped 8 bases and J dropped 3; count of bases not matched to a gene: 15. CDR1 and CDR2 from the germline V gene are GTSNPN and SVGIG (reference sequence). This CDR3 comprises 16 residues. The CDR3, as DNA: TGTGCCATTCAGGCCCTGGACAGGGGAAAAACAGATACGCAGTATTTT. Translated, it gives CAIQALDRGKTDTQYF.

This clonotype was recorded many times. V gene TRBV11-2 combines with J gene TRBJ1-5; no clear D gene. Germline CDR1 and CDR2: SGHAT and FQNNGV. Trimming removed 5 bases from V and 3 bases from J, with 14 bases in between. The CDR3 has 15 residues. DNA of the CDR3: TGTGCCAGCAGCCTAACGGTGGGAAACAATCAGCCCCAGCATTTT. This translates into CASSLTVGNNQPQHF. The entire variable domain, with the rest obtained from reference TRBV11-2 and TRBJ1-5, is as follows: EAGVAQSPRYKIIEKRQSVAFWCNPISGHATLYWYQQILGQGPKLLIQFQNNGVVDDSQLPKDRFSAERLKGVDSTLKIQPAKLEDSAVYLCASSLTVGNNQPQHFGDGTRLSIL.

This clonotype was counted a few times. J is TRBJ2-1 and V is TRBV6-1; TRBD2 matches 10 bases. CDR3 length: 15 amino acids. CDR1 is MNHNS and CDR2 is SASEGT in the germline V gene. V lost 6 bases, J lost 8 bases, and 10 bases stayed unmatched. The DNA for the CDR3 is TGTGCCAGCAGCCCCCCTAGCGGGAGCGTCTATGAGCAGTTCTTC. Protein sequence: CASSPPSGSVYEQFF.

The CDR3 here is CAWSVYPGLIPKNYGYTF. As DNA, the CDR3 is TGTGCCTGGAGTGTTTACCCTGGACTGATCCCGAAAAACTATGGCTACACCTTC. The V gene is TRBV30, the J gene TRBJ1-2; unclear D gene. Trimming removed 0 bases from V and 2 bases from J, with 22 bases in between. From germline, CDR1 is GTSNPN and CDR2 SVGIG (reference sequence). This CDR3 is 18 amino acids long.

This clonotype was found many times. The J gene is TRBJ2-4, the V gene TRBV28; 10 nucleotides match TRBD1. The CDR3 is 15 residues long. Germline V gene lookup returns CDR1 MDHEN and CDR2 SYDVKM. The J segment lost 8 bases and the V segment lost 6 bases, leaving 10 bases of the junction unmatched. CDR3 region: CASSLLTGGNDIQYF. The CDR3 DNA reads TGTGCCAGCAGCCTACTGACAGGGGGCAATGACATTCAGTACTTC.

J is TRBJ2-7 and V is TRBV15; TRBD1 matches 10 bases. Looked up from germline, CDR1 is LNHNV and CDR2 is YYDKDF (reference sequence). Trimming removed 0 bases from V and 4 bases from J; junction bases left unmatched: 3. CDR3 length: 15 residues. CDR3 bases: TGTGCCACCAGCAGAGATATGGGACAGGGGTACGAGCAGTACTTC. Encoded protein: CATSRDMGQGYEQYF.

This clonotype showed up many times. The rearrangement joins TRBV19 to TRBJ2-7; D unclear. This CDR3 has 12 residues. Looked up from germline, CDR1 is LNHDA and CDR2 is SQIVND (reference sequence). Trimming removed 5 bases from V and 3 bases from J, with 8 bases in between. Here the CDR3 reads CASSSGIYEQYF. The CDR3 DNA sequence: TGTGCCAGTAGTTCGGGTATCTACGAGCAGTACTTC.

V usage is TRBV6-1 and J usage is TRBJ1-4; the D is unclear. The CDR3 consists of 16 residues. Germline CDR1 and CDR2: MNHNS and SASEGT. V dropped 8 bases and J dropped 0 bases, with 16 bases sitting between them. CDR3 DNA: TGTGCCAGCTTTCAGGCGGACGCTGCAACTAATGAAAAACTGTTTTTT. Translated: CASFQADAATNEKLFF.

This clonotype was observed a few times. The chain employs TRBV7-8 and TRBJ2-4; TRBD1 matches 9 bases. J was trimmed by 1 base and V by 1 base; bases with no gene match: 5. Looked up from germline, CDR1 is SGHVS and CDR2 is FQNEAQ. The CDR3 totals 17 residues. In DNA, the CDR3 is TGTGCCAGCAGCTTAGGACAGGGGGTGGGGGCCAAAAACATTCAGTACTTC. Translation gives CASSLGQGVGAKNIQYF.

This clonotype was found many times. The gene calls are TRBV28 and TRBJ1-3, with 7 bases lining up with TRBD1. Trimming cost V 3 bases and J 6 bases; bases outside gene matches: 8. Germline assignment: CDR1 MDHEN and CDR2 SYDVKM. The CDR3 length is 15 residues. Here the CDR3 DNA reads TGTGCCAGCAGTTTTTGGGGACAGCCGATAAACACCATATATTTT. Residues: CASSFWGQPINTIYF.

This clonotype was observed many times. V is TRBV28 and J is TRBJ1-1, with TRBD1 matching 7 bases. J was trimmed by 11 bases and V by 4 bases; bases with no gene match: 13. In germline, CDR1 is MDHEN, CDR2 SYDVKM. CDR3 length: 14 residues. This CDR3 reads CASSWKGARRWAFF. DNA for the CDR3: TGTGCCAGCAGTTGGAAGGGGGCGCGGAGGTGGGCTTTCTTT.

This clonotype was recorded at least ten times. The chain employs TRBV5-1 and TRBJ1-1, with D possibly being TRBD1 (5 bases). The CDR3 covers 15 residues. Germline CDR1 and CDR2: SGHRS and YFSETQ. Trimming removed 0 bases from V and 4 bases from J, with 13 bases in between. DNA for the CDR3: TGCGCCAGCAGCTTGGCCGGGGGAGGGACCACTGAAGCTTTCTTT. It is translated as CASSLAGGGTTEAFF. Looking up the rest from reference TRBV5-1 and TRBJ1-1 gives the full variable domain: KAGVTQTPRYLIKTRGQQVTLSCSPISGHRSVSWYQQTPGQGLQFLFEYFSETQRNKGNFPGRFSGRQFSNSRSEMNVSTLELGDSALYLCASSLAGGGTTEAFFGQGTRLTVV.

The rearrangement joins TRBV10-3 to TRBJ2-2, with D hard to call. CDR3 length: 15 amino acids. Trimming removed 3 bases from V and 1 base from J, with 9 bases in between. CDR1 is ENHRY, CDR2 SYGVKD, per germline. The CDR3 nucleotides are TGTGCCATCAGTGACCCTACATTGAACACCGGGGAGCTGTTTTTT. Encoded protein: CAISDPTLNTGELFF.

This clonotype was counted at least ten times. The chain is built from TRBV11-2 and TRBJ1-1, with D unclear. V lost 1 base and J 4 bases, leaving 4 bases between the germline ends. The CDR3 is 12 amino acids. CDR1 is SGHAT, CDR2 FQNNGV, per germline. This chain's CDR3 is CASSLASTEAFF. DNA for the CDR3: TGTGCCAGCAGCTTAGCCTCCACTGAAGCTTTCTTT.

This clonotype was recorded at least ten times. CDR3 region: CASSLPSSSTDTQYF. DNA of the CDR3: TGCGCCAGCAGCTTGCCCTCGTCTAGCACAGATACGCAGTATTTT. The chain is built from TRBV5-1 and TRBJ2-3; D unresolved. There are 15 residues in the CDR3. Trimming cost V 1 base and J 0 bases, with 9 bases left between them. CDR1 SGHRS and CDR2 YFSETQ come from the germline V gene.

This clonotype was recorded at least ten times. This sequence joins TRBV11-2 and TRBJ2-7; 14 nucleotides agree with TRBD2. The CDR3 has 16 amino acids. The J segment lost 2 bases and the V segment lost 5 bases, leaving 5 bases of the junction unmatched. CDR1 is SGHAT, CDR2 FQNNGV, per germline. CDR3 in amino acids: CASSPAGLAGAYEQYF. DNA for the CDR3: TGTGCCAGCAGCCCCGCGGGACTAGCGGGAGCCTACGAGCAGTACTTC.

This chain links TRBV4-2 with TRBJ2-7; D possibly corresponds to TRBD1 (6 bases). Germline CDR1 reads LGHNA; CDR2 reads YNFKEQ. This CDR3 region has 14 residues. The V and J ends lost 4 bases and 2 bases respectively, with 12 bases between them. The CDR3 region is CASSRGDIPYEQYF. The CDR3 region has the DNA TGTGCCAGCAGCCGTGGGGACATTCCCTACGAGCAGTACTTC.

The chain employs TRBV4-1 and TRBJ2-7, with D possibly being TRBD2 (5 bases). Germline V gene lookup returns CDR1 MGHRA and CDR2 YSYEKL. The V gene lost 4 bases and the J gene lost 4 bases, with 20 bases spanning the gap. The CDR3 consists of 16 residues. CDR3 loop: CASSPAAAVGPYEQYF. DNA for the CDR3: TGCGCCAGCAGCCCAGCGGCGGCGGTTGGTCCTTACGAGCAGTACTTC.

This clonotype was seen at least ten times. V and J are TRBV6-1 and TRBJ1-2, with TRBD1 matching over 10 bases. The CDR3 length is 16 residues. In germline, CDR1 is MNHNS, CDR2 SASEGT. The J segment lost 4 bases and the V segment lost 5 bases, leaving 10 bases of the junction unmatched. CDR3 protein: CASSPGSGQGTYGYTF. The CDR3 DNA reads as TGTGCCAGCAGTCCGGGCTCGGGACAGGGGACCTATGGCTACACCTTC.

CDR3 in amino acids: CASSVRQENEKLFF. The CDR3 nucleotides are TGTGCCAGCAGCGTCCGGCAGGAAAATGAAAAACTGTTTTTT. This rearrangement joins TRBV2 to TRBJ1-4; no clear D. Germline CDR1 is SNHLY and CDR2 is FYNNEI. This CDR3 is built from 14 residues. V was clipped by 6 bases and J by 5 bases, with 13 bases between them.

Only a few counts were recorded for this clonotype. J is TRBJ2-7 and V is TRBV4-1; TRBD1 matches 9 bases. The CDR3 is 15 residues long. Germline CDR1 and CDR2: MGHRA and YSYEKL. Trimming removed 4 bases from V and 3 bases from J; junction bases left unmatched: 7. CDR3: CASSLRQGELYEQYF. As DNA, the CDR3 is TGCGCCAGCAGCCTGAGACAGGGGGAGCTCTACGAGCAGTACTTC.

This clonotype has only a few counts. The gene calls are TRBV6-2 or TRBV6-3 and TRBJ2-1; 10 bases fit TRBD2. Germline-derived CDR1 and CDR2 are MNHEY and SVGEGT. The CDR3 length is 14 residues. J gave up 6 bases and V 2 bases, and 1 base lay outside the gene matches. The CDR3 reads CASSYTSGINEQFF. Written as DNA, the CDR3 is TGTGCCAGCAGTTACACTAGCGGGATCAATGAGCAGTTCTTC.

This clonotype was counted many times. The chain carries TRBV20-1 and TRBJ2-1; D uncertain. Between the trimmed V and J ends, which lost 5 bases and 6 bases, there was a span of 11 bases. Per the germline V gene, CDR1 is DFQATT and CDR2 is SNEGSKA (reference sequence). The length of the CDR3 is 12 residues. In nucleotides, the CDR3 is TGCAGTGCTGCCTCCCTAGGCAATGAGCAGTTCTTC. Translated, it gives CSAASLGNEQFF.

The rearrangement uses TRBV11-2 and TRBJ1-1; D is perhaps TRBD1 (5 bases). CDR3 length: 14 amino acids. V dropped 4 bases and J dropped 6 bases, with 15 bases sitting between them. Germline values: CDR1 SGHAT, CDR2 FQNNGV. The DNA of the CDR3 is TGTGCCAGCAGCTCCCCGGGGGGGGGAGCTGAAGCTTTCTTT. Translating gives CASSSPGGGAEAFF. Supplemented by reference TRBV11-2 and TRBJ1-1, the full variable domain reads EAGVAQSPRYKIIEKRQSVAFWCNPISGHATLYWYQQILGQGPKLLIQFQNNGVVDDSQLPKDRFSAERLKGVDSTLKIQPAKLEDSAVYLCASSSPGGGAEAFFGQGTRLTVV.

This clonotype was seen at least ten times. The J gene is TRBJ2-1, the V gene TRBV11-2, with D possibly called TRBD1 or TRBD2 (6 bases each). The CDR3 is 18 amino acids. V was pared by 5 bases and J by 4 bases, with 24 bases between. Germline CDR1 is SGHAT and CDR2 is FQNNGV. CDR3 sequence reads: CASSLINHLGGIYNEQFF. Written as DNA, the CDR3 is TGTGCCAGCAGCCTCATCAACCACTTGGGGGGCATTTACAATGAGCAGTTCTTC.